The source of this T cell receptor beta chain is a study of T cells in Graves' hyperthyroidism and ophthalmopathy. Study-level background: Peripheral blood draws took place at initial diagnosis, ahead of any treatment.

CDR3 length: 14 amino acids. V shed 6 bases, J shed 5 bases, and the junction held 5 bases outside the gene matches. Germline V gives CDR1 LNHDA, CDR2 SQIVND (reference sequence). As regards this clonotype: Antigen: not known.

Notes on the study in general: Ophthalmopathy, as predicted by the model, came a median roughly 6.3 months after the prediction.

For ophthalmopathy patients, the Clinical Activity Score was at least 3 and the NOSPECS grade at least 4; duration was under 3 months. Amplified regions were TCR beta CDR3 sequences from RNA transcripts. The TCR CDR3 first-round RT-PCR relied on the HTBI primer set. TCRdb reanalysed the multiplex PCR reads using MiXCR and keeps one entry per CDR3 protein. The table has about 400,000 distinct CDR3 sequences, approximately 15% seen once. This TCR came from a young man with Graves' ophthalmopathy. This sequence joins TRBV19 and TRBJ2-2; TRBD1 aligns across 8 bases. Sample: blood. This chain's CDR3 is CASRSQGETGELFF. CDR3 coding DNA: TGTGCCAGTAGATCACAGGGGGAAACCGGGGAGCTGTTTTTT.